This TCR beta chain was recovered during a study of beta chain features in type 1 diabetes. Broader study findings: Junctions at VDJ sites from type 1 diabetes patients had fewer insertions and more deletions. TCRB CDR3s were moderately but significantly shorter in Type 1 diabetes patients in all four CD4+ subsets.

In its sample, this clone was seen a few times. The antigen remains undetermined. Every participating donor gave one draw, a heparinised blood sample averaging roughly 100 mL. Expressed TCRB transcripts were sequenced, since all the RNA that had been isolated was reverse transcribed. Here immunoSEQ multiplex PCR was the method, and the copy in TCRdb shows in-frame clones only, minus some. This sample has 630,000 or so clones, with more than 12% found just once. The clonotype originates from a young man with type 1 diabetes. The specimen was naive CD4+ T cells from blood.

The CDR3, as DNA: TGTGCCAGCACCTCAGGGACTGGAAACACCATATATTTT. This sequence encodes CASTSGTGNTIYF. The chain carries TRBV9 and TRBJ1-3; D is possibly TRBD1 (5 bases). Germline assignment: CDR1 SGDLS and CDR2 YYNGEE. Trimming pared 6 bases from V and 2 bases from J, leaving 9 bases between. CDR3 length equals 13 residues.